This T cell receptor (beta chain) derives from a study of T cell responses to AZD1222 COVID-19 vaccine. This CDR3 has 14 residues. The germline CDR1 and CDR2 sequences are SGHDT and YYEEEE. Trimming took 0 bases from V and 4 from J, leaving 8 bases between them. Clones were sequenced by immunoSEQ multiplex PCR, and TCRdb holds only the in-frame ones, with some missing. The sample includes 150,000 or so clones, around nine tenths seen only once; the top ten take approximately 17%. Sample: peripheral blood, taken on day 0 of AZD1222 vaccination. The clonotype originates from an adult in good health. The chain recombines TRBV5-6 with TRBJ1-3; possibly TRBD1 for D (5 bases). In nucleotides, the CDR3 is TGTGCCAGCAGCTTGGGCCGGACAGGAAACACCATATATTTT. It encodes CASSLGRTGNTIYF.